The next 11 T cell receptor beta chains were all read from a single sample in a study of CD8 T cells in ankylosing spondylitis. TCRdb reanalysed the 5' RACE reads using MiXCR and keeps one entry per CDR3 protein. This sample carries about 220,000 distinct CDR3 sequences, more than 9% of them seen once, and the ten largest clones take roughly a fifth. Sequencing input: blood, either unsorted or a sorted T cell fraction (not recorded which). These receptor sequences come from a male donor with ankylosing spondylitis or in good health (not recorded which).

This clonotype was recorded at least ten times. This chain joins TRBV4-1 and TRBJ1-1, with 9 bases aligning to TRBD1. Trimming at V came to 3 bases and at J to 4 bases, leaving 6 bases not matched to a gene. CDR3 length: 15 residues. Germline values: CDR1 MGHRA, CDR2 YSYEKL. CDR3 nucleotide sequence: TGCGCCAGCAGCCAGCTCGAGACAGGGGGCACTGAAGCTTTCTTT. This codes for CASSQLETGGTEAFF.

This clonotype has ten or more counts. This rearrangement joins TRBV7-6 to TRBJ1-1; D unresolved. The CDR3 is made up of 17 amino acids. Germline V gene lookup returns CDR1 SGHVS and CDR2 FNYEAQ. V dropped 0 bases and J dropped 3 bases, with 17 bases sitting between them. The CDR3 is CASSLALGEYIDTEAFF. The DNA for the CDR3 is TGTGCCAGCAGCTTAGCGCTTGGGGAATATATCGACACTGAAGCTTTCTTT.

The chain carries TRBV12-3 or TRBV12-4 and TRBJ1-2; D might be TRBD1 (6 bases). This CDR3 region has 13 residues. The V gene lost 2 bases and the J gene lost 13 bases, with 17 bases spanning the gap. The CDR3 reads CASSLSDRSEPTF. In nucleotides, the CDR3 is TGTGCCAGCAGTTTATCCGACAGGTCAGAGCCCACCTTC.

This clonotype was observed many times. The V call is TRBV20-1, the J call TRBJ1-5; no definite D call. This CDR3 has 18 amino acids. Germline lookup yields CDR1 DFQATT and CDR2 SNEGSKA (reference sequence). Trimming removed 1 base from V and 0 bases from J, with 19 bases in between. Here the CDR3 reads CSARGTGPQEFSNQPQHF. Here the CDR3 DNA reads TGCAGTGCTAGAGGTACCGGGCCCCAAGAGTTTAGCAATCAGCCCCAGCATTTT.

This clonotype was detected a few times. The CDR3 coding sequence is TGCAGCGTTCGCGGCAGCCGCGATCAGCCCCAGCATTTT. Protein product: CSVRGSRDQPQHF. This sequence joins TRBV29-1 and TRBJ1-5; D remains ambiguous. The length of the CDR3 is 13 residues. Between the trimmed V and J ends, which lost 5 bases and 5 bases, there was a span of 13 bases. Per germline, CDR1 SQVTM and CDR2 ANQGSEA.

V is TRBV20-1 and J is TRBJ2-2; no clear D. The V end lost 1 base, the J end lost 1 base, and 13 bases lay between the germline ends. This CDR3 region has 16 residues. Germline CDR1 reads DFQATT; CDR2 reads SNEGSKA (reference sequence). CDR3 nucleotide sequence: TGCAGTGCTAGAGGTGACACACTCGAGAACACCGGGGAGCTGTTTTTT. Amino acids: CSARGDTLENTGELFF.

This clonotype was seen ten or more times. The rearrangement links TRBV12-3 or TRBV12-4 to TRBJ2-7; D ambiguous. The CDR3 covers 14 residues. Trimming took off 7 bases at V and 7 bases at J, with 20 bases between the two ends. The DNA for the CDR3 is TGTGCCAGCATGTGGGCCCAGCCCTCTGGAGAGCAGTACTTC. Its translation: CASMWAQPSGEQYF.

This clonotype was picked up many times. V is TRBV27 and J is TRBJ2-3, with a possible D match to TRBD2 (5 bases). CDR3 length equals 16 residues. V was clipped by 4 bases and J by 4 bases, with 18 bases between them. Germline-derived CDR1 and CDR2 are MNHEY and SMNVEV (reference sequence). CDR3 nucleotide sequence: TGTGCCAGCAGTTACATCTCGGACCCGCGGGCAGATACGCAGTATTTT. This codes for CASSYISDPRADTQYF.

V is TRBV20-1 and J is TRBJ2-5; D possibly uses TRBD1 or TRBD2 (5 bases each). The CDR3 is 12 residues long. V lost 0 bases and J lost 5, with 7 bases in between. Germline assignment: CDR1 DFQATT and CDR2 SNEGSKA (reference sequence). Here the CDR3 DNA reads TGCAGTGCTAGAGATTGGGGGGAGACCCAGTACTTC. Translation: CSARDWGETQYF.

This chain uses TRBV25-1 with TRBJ1-1, with 7 positions matching TRBD1. The CDR3 loop spans 12 amino acids. Germline lookup yields CDR1 MGHDK and CDR2 SYGVNS. The ends lost 5 bases at V and 11 bases at J; junction bases unmatched: 8. CDR3: CASSSPGQAAFF. The CDR3 nucleotides read TGTGCCAGCAGTTCCCCCGGACAGGCGGCTTTCTTT.

This clonotype was detected ten times or more. The junction departs from germline at one end; a sequencing error may be responsible. The chain employs TRBV20-1 and TRBJ2-5; the D gene is possibly TRBD2 (6 bases). The germline gives CDR1 DFQATT, CDR2 SNEGSKA (reference sequence). CDR3 length: 11 amino acids. The DNA of the CDR3 is TGCAGTGCTAGAGGTCGCGGGGTCCTTTGCTTC. Translation gives CSARGRGVLCF.